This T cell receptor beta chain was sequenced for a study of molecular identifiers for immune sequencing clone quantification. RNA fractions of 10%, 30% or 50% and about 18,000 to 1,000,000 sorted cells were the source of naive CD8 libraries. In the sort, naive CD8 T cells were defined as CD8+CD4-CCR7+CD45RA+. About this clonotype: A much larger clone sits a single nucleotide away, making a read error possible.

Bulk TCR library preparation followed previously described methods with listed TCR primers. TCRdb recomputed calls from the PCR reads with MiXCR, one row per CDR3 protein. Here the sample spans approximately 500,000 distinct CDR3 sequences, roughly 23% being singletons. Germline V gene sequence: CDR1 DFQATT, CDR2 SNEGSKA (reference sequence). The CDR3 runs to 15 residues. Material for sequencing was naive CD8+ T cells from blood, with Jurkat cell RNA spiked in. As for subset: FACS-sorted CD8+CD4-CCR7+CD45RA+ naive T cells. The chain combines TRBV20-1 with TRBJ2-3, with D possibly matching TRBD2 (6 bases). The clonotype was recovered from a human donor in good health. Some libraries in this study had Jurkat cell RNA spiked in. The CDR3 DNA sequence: TGCAGTGCTAGATCCCGGGAGCGGCCCTGGGATACGCGGTATTTT. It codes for CSARSRERPWDTRYF.